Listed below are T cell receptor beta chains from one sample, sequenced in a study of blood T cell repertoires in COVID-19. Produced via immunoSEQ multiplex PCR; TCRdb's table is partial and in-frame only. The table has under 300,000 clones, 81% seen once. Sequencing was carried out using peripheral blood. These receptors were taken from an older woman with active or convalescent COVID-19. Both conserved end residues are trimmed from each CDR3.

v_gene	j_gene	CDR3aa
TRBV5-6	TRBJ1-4	ASSSPGGGNEKLF
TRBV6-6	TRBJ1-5	ASSPTWAAQPQH
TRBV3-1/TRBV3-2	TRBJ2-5	ASSQASGETQY
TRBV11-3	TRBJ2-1	ASAPGGRYNEQF
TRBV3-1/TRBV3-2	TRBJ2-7	ASSRLGYEQY
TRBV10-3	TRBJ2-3	AIRGGLADTDTQY
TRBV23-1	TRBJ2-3	ASSQLPPPGRDTDTQY
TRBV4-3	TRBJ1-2	ASSQATGGSGYGYT
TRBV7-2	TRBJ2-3	ASSLGRGGYTQY
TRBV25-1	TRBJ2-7	ASGQGPYEQY
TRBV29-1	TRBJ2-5	SAGQGPQETQY
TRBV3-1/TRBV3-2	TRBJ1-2	ASSHRGTGPGYT